Shown below are 9 T cell receptor beta chains from a single sample sequenced in a study of early T cells in non-severe SARS-CoV-2 infection. TCRdb recomputed calls from the 5' RACE reads with MiXCR, one row per CDR3 protein. The sample lists nearly 45,000 distinct CDR3 sequences; 11% were seen once. The sequencing input was whole blood. Receptors were obtained from an adult who was a healthcare worker with PCR-confirmed SARS-CoV-2 infection or an uninfected control (not recorded which).

The rearrangement uses TRBV25-1 and TRBJ2-1; no clear D gene. V lost 4 bases and J 4 bases, leaving 11 bases between the germline ends. Germline CDR1 and CDR2: MGHDK and SYGVNS. The CDR3 has 14 amino acids. The CDR3 DNA is TGTGCCAGCAGTGCTCGCTTGAAGTACAATGAGCAGTTCTTC. Amino acids: CASSARLKYNEQFF.

The V and J genes are TRBV6-2 or TRBV6-3 and TRBJ2-1, with no clear D. Trimming took off 2 bases at V and 5 bases at J, with 7 bases between the two ends. This CDR3 has 13 amino acids. The V gene's germline CDR1 is MNHEY and CDR2 SVGEGT. In nucleotides, the CDR3 is TGTGCCAGCAGTTACGCTTCGAACAATGAGCAGTTCTTC. Protein product: CASSYASNNEQFF.

This clonotype occurred a few times. V and J are TRBV6-6 and TRBJ1-5; the D is unclear. The CDR3 is made up of 13 amino acids. The germline gives CDR1 MNHNY, CDR2 SVGAGI (reference sequence). V lost 11 bases, J lost 2 bases, and 13 bases lay in between. Here the CDR3 DNA reads TGTGCCGGAGCAGGAGGGCGCAATCAGCCCCAGCATTTT. Its translation is CAGAGGRNQPQHF.

This clonotype was seen ten or more times. This chain links TRBV7-2 with TRBJ1-1; D possibly corresponds to TRBD1 (6 bases). The CDR3 consists of 11 residues. The germline CDR1 and CDR2 sequences are SGHTA and FQGNSA. With 5 bases removed from V and 8 bases from J, the gap between germline ends came to 9 bases. The CDR3 bases are TGTGCCAGCAGCCTGGACAGAGAAGCTTTCTTT. As protein: CASSLDREAFF.

The V gene is TRBV19, the J gene TRBJ2-7; D gene unclear. The CDR3 is 13 amino acids. V lost 3 bases, J lost 5 bases, and 11 bases lay in between. CDR1 and CDR2 from the germline V gene are LNHDA and SQIVND (reference sequence). The CDR3 coding sequence is TGTGCCAGTAGTATTAAAAGGACCCACGAGCAGTACTTC. This encodes CASSIKRTHEQYF.

This clonotype came up many times. The chain has TRBV7-3 and TRBJ2-1; D might be TRBD1 or TRBD2, each matching 5 bases. This CDR3 region has 15 residues. Per the germline V gene, CDR1 is SGHTA and CDR2 is FQGTGA. V was pared by 4 bases and J by 12 bases, with 22 bases between. The CDR3 region has the DNA TGTGCCAGCAGCTACGAACCGGGACCCTTGTGGGGGCAGTTCTTC. This translates into CASSYEPGPLWGQFF.

At least ten counts were recorded for this clonotype. The V gene is TRBV11-2, the J gene TRBJ2-1; 12 bases are shared with TRBD2. CDR1 and CDR2 (germline): SGHAT, FQNNGV. This CDR3 has 14 amino acids. V gave up 7 bases and J gave up 4 bases; unmatched junction bases: 2. Here the CDR3 reads CASNLAGGYNEQFF. CDR3 nucleotides: TGTGCCAGCAACCTAGCGGGAGGGTACAATGAGCAGTTCTTC.

V gene TRBV12-3 or TRBV12-4 combines with J gene TRBJ1-2, with TRBD1 matching over 8 bases. This CDR3 spans 15 amino acids. J was trimmed by 4 bases and V by 3 bases; bases with no gene match: 7. This CDR3 reads CASSLTGAGGYGYTF. CDR3 sequence (DNA): TGTGCCAGCAGTTTGACAGGGGCAGGGGGCTATGGCTACACCTTC.

This clonotype was seen at least ten times. The chain employs TRBV28 and TRBJ2-7; no definite D call. Trimming took off 8 bases at V and 0 bases at J, with 11 bases between the two ends. CDR1 and CDR2 from the germline V gene are MDHEN and SYDVKM. The CDR3 has 13 residues. Here the CDR3 DNA reads TGTGCCAGCCGTAGGGCAGCCTCCTACGAGCAGTACTTC. It yields the protein CASRRAASYEQYF.